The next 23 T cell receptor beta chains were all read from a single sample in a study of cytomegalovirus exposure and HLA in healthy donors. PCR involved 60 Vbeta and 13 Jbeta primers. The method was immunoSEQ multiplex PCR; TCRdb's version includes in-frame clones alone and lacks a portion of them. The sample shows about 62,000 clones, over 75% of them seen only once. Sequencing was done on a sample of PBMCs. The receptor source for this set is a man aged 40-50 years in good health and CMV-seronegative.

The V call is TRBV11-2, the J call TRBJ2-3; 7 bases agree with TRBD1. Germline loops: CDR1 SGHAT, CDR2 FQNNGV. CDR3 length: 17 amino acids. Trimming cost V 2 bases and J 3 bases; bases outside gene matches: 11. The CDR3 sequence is CASSLFGSVGQTDTQYF. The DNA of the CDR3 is TGTGCCAGCAGCTTATTCGGCAGTGTGGGACAGACAGATACGCAGTATTTT.

CDR3: CASSPGWPQHF. The CDR3 region has the DNA TGTGCCAGCAGCCCAGGGTGGCCCCAGCATTTT. This chain connects TRBV28 to TRBJ1-5; a possible D gene is TRBD1 (5 bases). V was pared by 6 bases and J by 9 bases, with 9 bases between. The CDR3 length is 11 residues. Per the germline V gene, CDR1 is MDHEN and CDR2 is SYDVKM. Full variable domain (remainder filled in from reference TRBV28 and TRBJ1-5): DVKVTQSSRYLVKRTGEKVFLECVQDMDHENMFWYRQDPGLGLRLIYFSYDVKMKEKGDIPEGYSVSREKKERFSLILESASTNQTSMYLCASSPGWPQHFGDGTRLSIL.

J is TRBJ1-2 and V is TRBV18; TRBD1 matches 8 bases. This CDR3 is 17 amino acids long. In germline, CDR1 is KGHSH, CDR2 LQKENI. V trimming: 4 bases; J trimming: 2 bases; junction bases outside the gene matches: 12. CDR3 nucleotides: TGTGCCAGCTCACTGACAGGGGCCACTACCCTGAACTATGGCTACACCTTC. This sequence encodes CASSLTGATTLNYGYTF.

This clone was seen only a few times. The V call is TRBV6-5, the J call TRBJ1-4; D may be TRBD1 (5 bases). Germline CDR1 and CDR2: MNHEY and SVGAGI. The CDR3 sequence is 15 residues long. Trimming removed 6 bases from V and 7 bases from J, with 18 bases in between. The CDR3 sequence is CASSLLEGFSEKLFF. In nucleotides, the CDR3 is TGTGCCAGCAGCCTCCTGGAGGGGTTTTCTGAAAAACTGTTTTTT.

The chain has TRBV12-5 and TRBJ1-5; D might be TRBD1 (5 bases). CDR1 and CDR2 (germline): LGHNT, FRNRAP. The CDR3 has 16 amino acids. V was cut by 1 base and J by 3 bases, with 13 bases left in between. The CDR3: CASGLGEDRSNQPQHF. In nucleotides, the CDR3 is TGTGCTAGTGGTTTGGGCGAAGACAGATCCAATCAGCCCCAGCATTTT. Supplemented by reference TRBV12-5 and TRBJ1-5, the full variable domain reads DARVTQTPRHKVTEMGQEVTMRCQPILGHNTVFWYRQTMMQGLELLAYFRNRAPLDDSGMPKDRFSAEMPDATLATLKIQPSEPRDSAVYFCASGLGEDRSNQPQHFGDGTRLSIL.

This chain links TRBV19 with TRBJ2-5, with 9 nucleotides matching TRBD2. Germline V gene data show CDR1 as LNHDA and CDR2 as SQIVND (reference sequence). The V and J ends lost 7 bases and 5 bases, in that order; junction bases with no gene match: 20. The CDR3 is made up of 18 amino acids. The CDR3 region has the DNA TGTGCCAGTACCTCTTTTAGCTTACCAGCGGGAGGTTACGAGACCCAGTACTTC. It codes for CASTSFSLPAGGYETQYF.

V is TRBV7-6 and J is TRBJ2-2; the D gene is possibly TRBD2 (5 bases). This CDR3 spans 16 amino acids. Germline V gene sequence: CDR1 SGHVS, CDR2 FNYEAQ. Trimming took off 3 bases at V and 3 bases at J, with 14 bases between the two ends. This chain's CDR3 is CASSFLGGSDTGELFF. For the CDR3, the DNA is TGTGCCAGCAGCTTCTTAGGTGGGAGCGACACCGGGGAGCTGTTTTTT.

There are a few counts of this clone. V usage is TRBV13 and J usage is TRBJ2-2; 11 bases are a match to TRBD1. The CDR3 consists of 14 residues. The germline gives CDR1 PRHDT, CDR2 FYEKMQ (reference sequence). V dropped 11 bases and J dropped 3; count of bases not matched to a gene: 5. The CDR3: CAARDRGDTGELFF. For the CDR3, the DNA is TGTGCCGCCCGGGACAGGGGGGACACCGGGGAGCTGTTTTTT. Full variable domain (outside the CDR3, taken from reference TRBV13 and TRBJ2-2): AAGVIQSPRHLIKEKRETATLKCYPIPRHDTVYWYQQGPGQDPQFLISFYEKMQSDKGSIPDRFSAQQFSDYHSELNMSSLELGDSALYFCAARDRGDTGELFFGEGSRLTVL.

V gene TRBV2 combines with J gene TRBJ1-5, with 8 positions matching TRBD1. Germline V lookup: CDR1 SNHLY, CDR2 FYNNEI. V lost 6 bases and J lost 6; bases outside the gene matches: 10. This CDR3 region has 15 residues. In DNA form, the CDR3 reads TGTGCCAGCAGCCCTACCGGACAGGGCGGTCAGCCCCAGCATTTT. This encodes CASSPTGQGGQPQHF.

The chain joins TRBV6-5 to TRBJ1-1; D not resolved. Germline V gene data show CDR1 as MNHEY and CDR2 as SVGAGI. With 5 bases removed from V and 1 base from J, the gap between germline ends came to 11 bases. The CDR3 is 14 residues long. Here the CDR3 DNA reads TGTGCCAGCAGTGAATATACTGAGAACACTGAAGCTTTCTTT. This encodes CASSEYTENTEAFF.

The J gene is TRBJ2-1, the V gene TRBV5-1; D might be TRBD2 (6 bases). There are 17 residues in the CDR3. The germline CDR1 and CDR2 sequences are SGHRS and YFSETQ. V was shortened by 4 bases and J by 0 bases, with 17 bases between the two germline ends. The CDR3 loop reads CASSPDRGTSSYNEQFF. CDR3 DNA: TGCGCCAGCAGCCCAGACCGGGGGACCAGCTCCTACAATGAGCAGTTCTTC.

The chain's CDR3 is CASGEGYGYTF. Written as DNA, the CDR3 is TGTGCCAGTGGGGAGGGCTATGGCTACACCTTC. This sequence joins TRBV27 and TRBJ1-2; no firm D call. CDR3 length: 11 amino acids. V was clipped by 9 bases and J by 4 bases, with 9 bases between them. CDR1 and CDR2 from the germline V gene are MNHEY and SMNVEV (reference sequence).

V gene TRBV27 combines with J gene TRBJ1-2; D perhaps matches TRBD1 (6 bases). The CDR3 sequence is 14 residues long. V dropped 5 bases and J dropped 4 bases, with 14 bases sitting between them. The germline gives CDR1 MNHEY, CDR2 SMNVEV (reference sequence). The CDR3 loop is CASSTNRDTYGYTF. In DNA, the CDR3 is TGTGCCAGCAGTACGAACAGGGACACCTATGGCTACACCTTC.

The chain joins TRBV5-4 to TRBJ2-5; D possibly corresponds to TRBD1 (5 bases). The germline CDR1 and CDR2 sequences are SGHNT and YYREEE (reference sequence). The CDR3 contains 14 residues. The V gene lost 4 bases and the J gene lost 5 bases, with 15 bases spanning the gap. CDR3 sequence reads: CASSSSRATETQYF. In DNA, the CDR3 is TGTGCCAGCAGCAGTTCCAGGGCCACGGAGACCCAGTACTTC.

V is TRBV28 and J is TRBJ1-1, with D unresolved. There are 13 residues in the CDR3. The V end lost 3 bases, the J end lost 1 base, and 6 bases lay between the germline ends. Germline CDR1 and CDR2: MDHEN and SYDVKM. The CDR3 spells CASSFSRNTEAFF. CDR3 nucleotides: TGTGCCAGCAGTTTTTCTAGGAACACTGAAGCTTTCTTT.

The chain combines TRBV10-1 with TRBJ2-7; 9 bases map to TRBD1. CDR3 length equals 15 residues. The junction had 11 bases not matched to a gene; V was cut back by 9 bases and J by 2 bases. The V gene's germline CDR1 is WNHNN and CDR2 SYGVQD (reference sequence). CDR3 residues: CASAMGQGITYEQYF. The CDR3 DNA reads TGCGCCAGTGCGATGGGACAGGGTATAACCTACGAGCAGTACTTC.

Here the CDR3 DNA reads TGCGCCAGCTATAGGACAGGCCAAGGGGAGACCCAGTACTTC. Protein sequence: CASYRTGQGETQYF. The gene calls are TRBV5-1 and TRBJ2-5, with 7 positions matching TRBD1. This CDR3 has 14 amino acids. In germline, CDR1 is SGHRS, CDR2 YFSETQ. The V and J ends lost 7 bases and 5 bases, in that order; junction bases with no gene match: 11.

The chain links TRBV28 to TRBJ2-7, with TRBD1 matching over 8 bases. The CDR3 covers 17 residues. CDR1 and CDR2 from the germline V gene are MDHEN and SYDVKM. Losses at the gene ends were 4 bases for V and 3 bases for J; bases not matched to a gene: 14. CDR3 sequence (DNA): TGTGCCAGCAGTTCCCCAGGGACAGGCGGTACCAGCTACGAGCAGTACTTC. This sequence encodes CASSSPGTGGTSYEQYF.

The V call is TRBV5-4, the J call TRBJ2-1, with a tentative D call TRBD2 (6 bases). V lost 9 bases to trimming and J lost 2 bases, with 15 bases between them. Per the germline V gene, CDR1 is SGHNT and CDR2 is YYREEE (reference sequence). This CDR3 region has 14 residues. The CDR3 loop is CATTWREAYNEQFF. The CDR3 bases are TGTGCCACCACCTGGAGGGAGGCCTACAATGAGCAGTTCTTC.

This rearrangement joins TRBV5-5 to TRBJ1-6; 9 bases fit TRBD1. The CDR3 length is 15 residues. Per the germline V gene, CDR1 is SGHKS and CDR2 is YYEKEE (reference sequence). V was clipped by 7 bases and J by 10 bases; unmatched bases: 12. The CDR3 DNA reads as TGTGCCAGCTCACCATGGGACAGGGATGGGTCACCCCTCCACTTT. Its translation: CASSPWDRDGSPLHF.

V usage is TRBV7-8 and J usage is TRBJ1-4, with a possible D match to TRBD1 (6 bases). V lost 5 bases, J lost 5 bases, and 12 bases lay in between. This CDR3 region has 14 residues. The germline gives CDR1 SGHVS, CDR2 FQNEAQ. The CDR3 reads CASSIEGGNEKLFF. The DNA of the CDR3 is TGTGCCAGCAGCATAGAGGGGGGGAATGAAAAACTGTTTTTT.

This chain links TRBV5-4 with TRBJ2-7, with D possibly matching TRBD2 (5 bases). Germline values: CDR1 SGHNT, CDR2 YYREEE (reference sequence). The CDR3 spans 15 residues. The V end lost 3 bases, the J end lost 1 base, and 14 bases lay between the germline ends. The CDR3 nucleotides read TGTGCCAGCAGCTCTCGGGGTATAGCATCCTACGAGCAGTACTTC. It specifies CASSSRGIASYEQYF.

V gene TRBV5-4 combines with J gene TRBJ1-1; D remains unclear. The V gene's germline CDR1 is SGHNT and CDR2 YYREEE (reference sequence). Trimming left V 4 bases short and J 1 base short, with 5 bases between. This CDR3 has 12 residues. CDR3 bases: TGTGCCAGCAGCCCCTGGAACACTGAAGCTTTCTTT. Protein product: CASSPWNTEAFF.